The 25 T cell receptor beta chains below come from one sample, sequenced in a study of T cell responses to AZD1222 COVID-19 vaccine (dated by TCRdb to the early 2020s). The method behind the library was the immunoSEQ multiplex PCR assay. What TCRdb holds here is the immuneACCESS table cut down to in-frame rearrangements. Part of the clones is not present; checked against another copy, under half of the missing clones reflect an unresolved V gene, and the others are unexplained. Across this sample there are 80,000 to 90,000 clones, with approximately 91% seen only once. The top ten constitute around 5% of the sample. Sample time point, as interpreted from the label and publication: about 28 days (+/-7) after the second vaccine dose. The specimen comprised peripheral blood, sampled 28 days after the second AZD1222 dose. These receptors came from an adult who received the AZD1222 COVID-19 vaccine.

This chain joins TRBV3-1 (or the pseudogene TRBV3-2) and TRBJ1-3; D uncertain. Germline V gene sequence: CDR1 LGHDT, CDR2 YNNKEL (reference sequence). The CDR3 is made up of 15 amino acids. V was shortened by 0 bases and J by 2 bases, with 8 bases between the two germline ends. CDR3 region: CASSQDSLTGNTIYF. In nucleotides, the CDR3 is TGTGCCAGCAGCCAAGATAGTCTAACTGGAAACACCATATATTTT.

This chain connects TRBV30 to TRBJ1-1; perhaps TRBD1 as D (6 bases). The germline V gene encodes CDR1 GTSNPN and CDR2 SVGIG (reference sequence). The CDR3 runs to 15 residues. V was cut by 2 bases and J by 4 bases, with 17 bases left in between. The DNA of the CDR3 is TGTGCCTGGAGTCGGGGGGCGTCTAGGGGCACTGAAGCTTTCTTT. This gives the protein CAWSRGASRGTEAFF.

This chain joins TRBV18 and TRBJ2-7; 11 bases are a match to TRBD2. This CDR3 has 15 amino acids. Germline V CDR1 and CDR2: KGHSH, LQKENI. V was clipped by 3 bases and J by 7 bases; unmatched bases: 8. This CDR3 reads CASSPELSGGGEQYF. The DNA for the CDR3 is TGTGCCAGCTCACCCGAGCTTAGCGGGGGGGGAGAGCAGTACTTC.

The V call is TRBV18, the J call TRBJ2-6; possibly TRBD2 for D (5 bases). V gave up 4 bases and J gave up 3 bases, with 16 bases separating them. Germline CDR1 reads KGHSH; CDR2 reads LQKENI. The CDR3 is 17 residues long. The CDR3 region has the DNA TGTGCCAGCTCACAACAGTACCTAGCTGATGGGGCCAACGTCCTGACTTTC. As protein: CASSQQYLADGANVLTF.

The chain joins TRBV5-4 to TRBJ2-3; D is undetermined. Per the germline V gene, CDR1 is SGHNT and CDR2 is YYREEE (reference sequence). This CDR3 region has 15 residues. V was cut by 1 base and J by 1 base, with 10 bases left in between. CDR3 DNA sequence: TGTGCCAGCAGCTTGCCCGGGTCTGGCACAGATACGCAGTATTTT. It encodes CASSLPGSGTDTQYF.

The chain joins TRBV4-2 to TRBJ2-5; 14 nucleotides agree with TRBD2. The CDR3 is 15 amino acids. V was pared by 4 bases and J by 9 bases, with 7 bases of the junction left unmatched. Germline loops: CDR1 LGHNA, CDR2 YNFKEQ. CDR3 in amino acids: CASSPGTSGGAPQYF. The DNA of the CDR3 is TGTGCCAGCAGCCCCGGGACTAGCGGGGGCGCCCCCCAGTACTTC.

The chain joins TRBV6-5 to TRBJ1-1, with a possible D match to TRBD1 (6 bases). Germline assignment: CDR1 MNHEY and CDR2 SVGAGI. Trimming took off 0 bases at V and 4 bases at J, with 15 bases between the two ends. The CDR3 runs to 16 residues. The CDR3 nucleotides are TGTGCCAGCAGTTACTCAATCGGAGGGGGTGGCACTGAAGCTTTCTTT. Translation gives CASSYSIGGGGTEAFF.

This clone occurred a few times. The genes are TRBV30 and TRBJ1-2; D gene uncertain. The CDR3 extends over 16 amino acids. V lost 0 bases and J lost 3, with 17 bases in between. The germline V gene has CDR1 GTSNPN and CDR2 SVGIG (reference sequence). CDR3 residues: CAWSVLRQAVDYGYTF. CDR3 sequence (DNA): TGTGCCTGGAGTGTATTGCGGCAGGCCGTGGACTATGGCTACACCTTC.

The J gene is TRBJ2-1, the V gene TRBV6-1; D is perhaps TRBD1 (6 bases). V lost 1 base, J lost 2 bases, and 12 bases lay in between. This CDR3 spans 16 amino acids. Germline V gene sequence: CDR1 MNHNS, CDR2 SASEGT. In DNA form, the CDR3 reads TGTGCCAGCAGTGAAGGGACAGCGGCTACCTACAATGAGCAGTTCTTC. Its protein product is CASSEGTAATYNEQFF.

This clone was detected only once. The chain employs TRBV2 and TRBJ1-1; D might be TRBD1 (5 bases). V was shortened by 8 bases and J by 3 bases, with 19 bases between the two germline ends. This CDR3 has 15 residues. CDR1 SNHLY and CDR2 FYNNEI come from the germline V gene. The CDR3 DNA follows: TGTGCCAGCCGTGCGGACATAGGAAGGGACACTGAAGCTTTCTTT. This translates into CASRADIGRDTEAFF. The full variable domain, completed using reference TRBV2 and TRBJ1-1, is EPEVTQTPSHQVTQMGQEVILRCVPISNHLYFYWYRQILGQKVEFLVSFYNNEISEKSEIFDDQFSVERPDGSNFTLKIRSTKLEDSAMYFCASRADIGRDTEAFFGQGTRLTVV.

V gene TRBV19 combines with J gene TRBJ2-7, with D tentatively TRBD2 (6 bases). The CDR3 spans 15 residues. In germline, CDR1 is LNHDA, CDR2 SQIVND (reference sequence). V lost 7 bases and J 5 bases, leaving 21 bases between the germline ends. CDR3 in amino acids: CASNSRGNSENEQYF. Here the CDR3 DNA reads TGTGCCAGTAACTCCCGGGGGAACTCGGAGAACGAGCAGTACTTC.

V and J are TRBV6-6 and TRBJ1-3; D is unresolved. CDR3 length equals 15 residues. Germline lookup yields CDR1 MNHNY and CDR2 SVGAGI (reference sequence). V was clipped by 4 bases and J by 0 bases, with 10 bases between them. CDR3 sequence (DNA): TGTGCCAGCAGTTCAGGACCGGACTCTGGAAACACCATATATTTT. This encodes CASSSGPDSGNTIYF.

The rearrangement uses TRBV15 and TRBJ1-6; possible D gene TRBD1, 5 bases. Trimming left V 1 base short and J 5 bases short, with 9 bases between. The V gene's germline CDR1 is LNHNV and CDR2 YYDKDF (reference sequence). The CDR3 runs to 15 residues. For the CDR3, the DNA is TGTGCCACCAGCAGAGGCGGGGGAAATAATTCACCCCTCCACTTT. It codes for CATSRGGGNNSPLHF.

The chain has TRBV6-5 and TRBJ2-7, with D perhaps matching TRBD1 or TRBD2 (5 bases each). V was pared by 0 bases and J by 0 bases, with 9 bases between. CDR1 is MNHEY, CDR2 SVGAGI, per germline. This CDR3 is 15 amino acids long. The CDR3: CASSYSGTASYEQYF. CDR3 nucleotides: TGTGCCAGCAGTTACTCTGGGACCGCCTCCTACGAGCAGTACTTC.

The chain has TRBV6-6 and TRBJ1-2; weak D call: TRBD1 (6 bases). Germline V gene lookup returns CDR1 MNHNY and CDR2 SVGAGI (reference sequence). V was trimmed by 9 bases and J by 2 bases, leaving 7 bases between them. This CDR3 region has 11 residues. The CDR3 sequence: CASQGNYGYTF. Here the CDR3 DNA reads TGTGCCAGTCAGGGGAACTATGGCTACACCTTC.

V usage is TRBV5-8 and J usage is TRBJ2-2; TRBD1 aligns across 9 bases. The CDR3 spans 15 residues. With V trimmed by 4 bases and J by 5 bases, 6 bases remained unmatched. CDR1 and CDR2 (germline): SGHTS, YDEGEE. The CDR3 DNA reads as TGTGCCAGCAGCGTCGGGACAGGGTATACCGGGGAGCTGTTTTTT. Residues: CASSVGTGYTGELFF.

V usage is TRBV9 and J usage is TRBJ1-2; 10 bases fit TRBD1. CDR3 size: 15 residues. Per the germline V gene, CDR1 is SGDLS and CDR2 is YYNGEE. V was pared by 3 bases and J by 5 bases, with 7 bases of the junction left unmatched. CDR3 sequence: CASSGPGQGRYGYTF. Here the CDR3 DNA reads TGTGCCAGCAGCGGTCCGGGACAGGGGAGGTATGGCTACACCTTC.

V is TRBV5-1 and J is TRBJ2-3; 15 bases map to TRBD2. The ends lost 4 bases at V and 0 bases at J; junction bases unmatched: 9. The germline V gene has CDR1 SGHRS and CDR2 YFSETQ. CDR3 length equals 19 residues. The CDR3 region is CASSQGLAGGSSSTDTQYF. The CDR3 DNA follows: TGCGCCAGCAGCCAGGGACTAGCGGGGGGTTCTTCTAGCACAGATACGCAGTATTTT.

This clone occurred once. The chain uses TRBV10-3 and TRBJ1-2, with a tentative D call TRBD1 (5 bases). V lost 3 bases to trimming and J lost 4 bases, with 9 bases between them. There are 13 residues in the CDR3. Germline CDR1 reads ENHRY; CDR2 reads SYGVKD. This CDR3 is CAISDQGTYGYTF. As DNA, the CDR3 is TGTGCCATCAGTGATCAGGGTACCTATGGCTACACCTTC.

The gene calls are TRBV7-9 and TRBJ1-2; no definite D call. This CDR3 has 14 amino acids. CDR1 and CDR2 from the germline V gene are SEHNR and FQNEAQ (reference sequence). V was pared by 3 bases and J by 1 base, with 9 bases between. As DNA, the CDR3 is TGTGCCAGCAGCTTGGGAGGAAATAACTATGGCTACACCTTC. This gives the protein CASSLGGNNYGYTF.

The chain carries TRBV19 and TRBJ1-6; D might be TRBD1 (5 bases). V gave up 5 bases and J gave up 1 base, with 12 bases separating them. From germline, CDR1 is LNHDA and CDR2 SQIVND (reference sequence). The CDR3 spans 16 residues. As DNA, the CDR3 is TGTGCCAGTAGTGGAGGGGTAGGATCCTATAATTCACCCCTCCACTTT. Protein: CASSGGVGSYNSPLHF.

J is TRBJ2-5 and V is TRBV2; D is perhaps TRBD1 (6 bases). Looked up from germline, CDR1 is SNHLY and CDR2 is FYNNEI. V shed 4 bases and J shed 2 bases, with 8 bases lying between them. This CDR3 contains 13 residues. The CDR3 protein is CASSGDTQETQYF. DNA of the CDR3: TGTGCCAGCAGTGGGGACACACAAGAGACCCAGTACTTC.

The J gene is TRBJ1-2, the V gene TRBV6-5, with D unclear. V lost 8 bases and J lost 2, with 12 bases in between. Germline-derived CDR1 and CDR2 are MNHEY and SVGAGI. The CDR3 contains 13 residues. The CDR3 loop is CASRESGNYGYTF. In DNA form, the CDR3 reads TGTGCCAGCCGGGAATCCGGAAACTATGGCTACACCTTC.

This chain links TRBV5-1 with TRBJ1-4; no definite D call. There are 13 residues in the CDR3. Trimming cost V 3 bases and J 5 bases, with 8 bases left between them. Germline lookup yields CDR1 SGHRS and CDR2 YFSETQ. The CDR3 spells CASSSFGNEKLFF. The DNA of the CDR3 is TGCGCCAGCAGCTCATTTGGGAATGAAAAACTGTTTTTT.

The chain employs TRBV6-1 and TRBJ2-1, with 9 bases matching TRBD1. After removal of 2 bases from V and 4 bases from J, the junction contained 6 bases not matched to a gene. The CDR3 covers 16 residues. Germline CDR1 is MNHNS and CDR2 is SASEGT. The DNA for the CDR3 is TGTGCCAGCAGTGAATGGGGACAGGGTTCTTACAATGAGCAGTTCTTC. Amino acids: CASSEWGQGSYNEQFF.